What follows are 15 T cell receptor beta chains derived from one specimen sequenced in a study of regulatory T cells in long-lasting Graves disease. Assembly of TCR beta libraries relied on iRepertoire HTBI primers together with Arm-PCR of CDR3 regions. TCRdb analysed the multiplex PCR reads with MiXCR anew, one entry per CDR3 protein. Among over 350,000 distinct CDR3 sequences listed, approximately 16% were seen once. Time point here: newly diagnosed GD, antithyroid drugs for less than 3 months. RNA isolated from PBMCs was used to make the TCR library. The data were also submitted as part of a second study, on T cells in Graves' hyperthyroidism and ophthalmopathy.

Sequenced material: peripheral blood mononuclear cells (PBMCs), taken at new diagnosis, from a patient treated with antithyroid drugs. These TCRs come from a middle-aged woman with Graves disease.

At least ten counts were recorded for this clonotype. The CDR3 DNA is TGCGCCAGCAGCTTGGGAGAGCGATACACTGAAGCTTTCTTT. It encodes CASSLGERYTEAFF. The rearrangement joins TRBV5-1 to TRBJ1-1; D ambiguous. The CDR3 totals 14 residues. Germline lookup yields CDR1 SGHRS and CDR2 YFSETQ. Trimming shortened V by 0 bases and J by 3 bases, and 9 bases separated the two germline ends. Drawing the rest from reference TRBV5-1 and TRBJ1-1, the complete variable domain is KAGVTQTPRYLIKTRGQQVTLSCSPISGHRSVSWYQQTPGQGLQFLFEYFSETQRNKGNFPGRFSGRQFSNSRSEMNVSTLELGDSALYLCASSLGERYTEAFFGQGTRLTVV.

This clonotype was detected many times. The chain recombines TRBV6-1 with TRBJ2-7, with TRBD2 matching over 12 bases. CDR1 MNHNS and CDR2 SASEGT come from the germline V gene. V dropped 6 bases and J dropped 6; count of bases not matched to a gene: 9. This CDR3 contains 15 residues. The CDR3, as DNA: TGTGCCAGCAGCCCGCTAGCGGGAGGGCCTCTCGAGCAGTACTTC. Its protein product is CASSPLAGGPLEQYF.

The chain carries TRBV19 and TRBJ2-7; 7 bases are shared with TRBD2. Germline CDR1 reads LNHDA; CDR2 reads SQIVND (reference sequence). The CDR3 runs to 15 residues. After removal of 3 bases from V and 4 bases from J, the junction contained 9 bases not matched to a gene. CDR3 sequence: CASSIPGTTGYEQYF. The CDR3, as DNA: TGTGCCAGTAGTATCCCCGGGACTACTGGATACGAGCAGTACTTC.

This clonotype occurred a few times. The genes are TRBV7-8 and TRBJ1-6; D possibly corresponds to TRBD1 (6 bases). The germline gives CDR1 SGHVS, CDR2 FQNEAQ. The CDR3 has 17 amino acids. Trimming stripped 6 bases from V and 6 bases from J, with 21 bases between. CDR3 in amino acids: CASSNTGQSISNSPLHF. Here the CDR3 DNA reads TGTGCCAGCAGTAACACCGGACAGTCAATATCTAATTCACCCCTCCACTTT.

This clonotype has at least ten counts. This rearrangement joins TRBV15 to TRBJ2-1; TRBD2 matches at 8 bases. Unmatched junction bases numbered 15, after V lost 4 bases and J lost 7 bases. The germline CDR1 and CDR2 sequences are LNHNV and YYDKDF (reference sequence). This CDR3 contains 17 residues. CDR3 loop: CATSTDPGLVIRNEQFF. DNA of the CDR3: TGTGCCACCAGCACAGACCCGGGACTAGTAATAAGGAATGAGCAGTTCTTC.

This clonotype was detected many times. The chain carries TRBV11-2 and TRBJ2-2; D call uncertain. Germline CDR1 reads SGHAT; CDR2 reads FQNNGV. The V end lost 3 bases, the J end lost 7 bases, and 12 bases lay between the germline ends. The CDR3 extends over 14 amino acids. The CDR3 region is CASSLYLMGGELFF. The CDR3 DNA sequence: TGTGCCAGCAGCTTGTACCTCATGGGCGGGGAGCTGTTTTTT.

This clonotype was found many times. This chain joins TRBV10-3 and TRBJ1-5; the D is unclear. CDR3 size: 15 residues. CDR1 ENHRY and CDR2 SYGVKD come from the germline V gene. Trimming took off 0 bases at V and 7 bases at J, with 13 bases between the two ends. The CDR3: CAISESGGIWQPQHF. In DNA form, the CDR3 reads TGTGCCATCAGTGAGTCGGGCGGGATTTGGCAGCCCCAGCATTTT.

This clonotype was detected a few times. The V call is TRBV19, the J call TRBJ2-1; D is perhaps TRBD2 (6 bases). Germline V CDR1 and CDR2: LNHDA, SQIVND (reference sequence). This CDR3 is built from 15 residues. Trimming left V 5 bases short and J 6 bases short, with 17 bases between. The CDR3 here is CASSLGEGGSNEQFF. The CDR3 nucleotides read TGTGCCAGTAGTTTGGGAGAGGGAGGTTCCAATGAGCAGTTCTTC.

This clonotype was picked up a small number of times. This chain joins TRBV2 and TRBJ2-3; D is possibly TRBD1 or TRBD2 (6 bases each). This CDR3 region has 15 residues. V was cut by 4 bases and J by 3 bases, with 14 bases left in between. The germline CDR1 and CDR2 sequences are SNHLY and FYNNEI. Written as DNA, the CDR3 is TGTGCCAGCAGTGTGGACGGGGGCGGGACAGATACGCAGTATTTT. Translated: CASSVDGGGTDTQYF.

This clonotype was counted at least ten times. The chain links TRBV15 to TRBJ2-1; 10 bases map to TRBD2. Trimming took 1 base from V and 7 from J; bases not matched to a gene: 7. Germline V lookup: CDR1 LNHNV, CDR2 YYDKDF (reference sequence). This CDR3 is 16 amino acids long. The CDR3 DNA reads TGTGCCACCAGCAGAGGAAGCGGGAGGGCCAATAATGAGCAGTTCTTC. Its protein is CATSRGSGRANNEQFF. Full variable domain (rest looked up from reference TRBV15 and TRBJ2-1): DAMVIQNPRYQVTQFGKPVTLSCSQTLNHNVMYWYQQKSSQAPKLLFHYYDKDFNNEADTPDNFQSRRPNTSFCFLDIRSPGLGDTAMYLCATSRGSGRANNEQFFGPGTRLTVL.

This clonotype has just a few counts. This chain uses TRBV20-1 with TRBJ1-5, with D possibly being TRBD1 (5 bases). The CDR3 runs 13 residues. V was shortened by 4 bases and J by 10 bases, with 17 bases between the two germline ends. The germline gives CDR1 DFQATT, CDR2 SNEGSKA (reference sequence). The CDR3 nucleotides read TGCAGTGCTAACGGACACCCGTTGGGACCCCAGCATTTT. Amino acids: CSANGHPLGPQHF.

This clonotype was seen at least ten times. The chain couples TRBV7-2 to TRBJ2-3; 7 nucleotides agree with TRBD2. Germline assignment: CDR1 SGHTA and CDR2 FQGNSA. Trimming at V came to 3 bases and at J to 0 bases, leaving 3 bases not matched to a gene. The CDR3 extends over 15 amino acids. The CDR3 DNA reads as TGTGCCAGCAGCTTCAGCGGGACTAGCACAGATACGCAGTATTTT. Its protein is CASSFSGTSTDTQYF.

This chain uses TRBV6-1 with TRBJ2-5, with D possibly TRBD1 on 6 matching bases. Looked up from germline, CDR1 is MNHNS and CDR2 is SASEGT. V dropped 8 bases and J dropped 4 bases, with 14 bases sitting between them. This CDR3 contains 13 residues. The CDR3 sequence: CASQYRATETQYF. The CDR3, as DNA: TGTGCCAGCCAGTACAGGGCCACAGAGACCCAGTACTTC.

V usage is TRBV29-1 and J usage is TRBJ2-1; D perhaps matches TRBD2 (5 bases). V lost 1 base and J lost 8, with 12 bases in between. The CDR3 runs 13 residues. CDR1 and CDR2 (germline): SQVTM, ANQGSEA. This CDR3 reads CSVEVGLADEQFF. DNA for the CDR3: TGCAGCGTTGAAGTCGGGCTAGCTGATGAGCAGTTCTTC.

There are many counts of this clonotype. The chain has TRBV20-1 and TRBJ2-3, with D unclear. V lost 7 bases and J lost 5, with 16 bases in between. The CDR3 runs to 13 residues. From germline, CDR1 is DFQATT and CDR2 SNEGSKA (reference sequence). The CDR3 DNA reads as TGCAGTGAGGCGGACCCCGATAGAGATACGCAGTATTTT. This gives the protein CSEADPDRDTQYF.